One and the same sample provided the 15 T cell receptor beta chains below, sequenced in a study of high-grade serous ovarian cancer treatment subgroups (dated by TCRdb to about 2021). The tumor samples were collected prior to definitive surgery or chemotherapy. Libraries were prepared through the immunoSEQ multiplex PCR assay. TCRdb obtained this table from immuneACCESS and retained in-frame rearrangements with V and J assigned. These tables miss some clones; where compared with another copy, unresolved V genes account for less than half of the shortfall, and the remainder is unexplained. The sample contains a few thousand clones, roughly 72% of them found a single time. 9% to 15% of the sample is in the top ten clones. The source material was tumor tissue. These receptors originate from a human donor with high-grade serous ovarian cancer.

This chain connects TRBV5-1 to TRBJ1-6; 8 nucleotides agree with TRBD1. The CDR3 loop spans 15 amino acids. V shed 4 bases and J 7 bases; nucleotides not matched to a gene: 7. CDR1 and CDR2 (germline): SGHRS, YFSETQ. CDR3 sequence (DNA): TGCGCCAGCAGCCCAGGGACAGGCCGCAATTCACCCCTCCACTTT. Amino acid sequence: CASSPGTGRNSPLHF.

This clone is deemed large (0.1 to 1%). The chain is built from TRBV27 and TRBJ1-1; possible D gene TRBD1, 5 bases. The V gene lost 2 bases and the J gene lost 7 bases, with 8 bases spanning the gap. This CDR3 contains 12 residues. The germline V gene has CDR1 MNHEY and CDR2 SMNVEV (reference sequence). Written as DNA, the CDR3 is TGTGCCAGCAGTTTAGCAGGGCGTGAAGCTTTCTTT. Protein product: CASSLAGREAFF.

The chain recombines TRBV7-8 with TRBJ1-1; no reliable D call. CDR3 length: 16 residues. Germline CDR1 and CDR2: SGHVS and FQNEAQ. V dropped 2 bases and J dropped 1 base, with 14 bases sitting between them. This chain's CDR3 is CASSLTGKPTNTEAFF. CDR3 DNA: TGTGCCAGCAGCTTAACCGGTAAACCTACGAACACTGAAGCTTTCTTT.

Only one count was recorded for this clone. CDR3 nucleotides: TGTGCCAGCAGCTCCGGACAGGGTGTCTACGAGCAGTACTTC. This sequence encodes CASSSGQGVYEQYF. The chain has TRBV7-7 and TRBJ2-7, with 8 bases that match TRBD1. Germline V lookup: CDR1 SSHAT, CDR2 FNYEAQ (reference sequence). The CDR3 consists of 14 residues. V lost 4 bases and J lost 3; bases outside the gene matches: 5. Combining the CDR3 with reference TRBV7-7 and TRBJ2-7 gives the whole variable domain GAGVSQSPRYKVTKRGQDVTLRCDPISSHATLYWYQQALGQGPEFLTYFNYEAQPDKSGLPSDRFSAERPEGSISTLTIQRTEQRDSAMYRCASSSGQGVYEQYFGPGTRLTVT.

This clone occurred a few times. The rearrangement uses TRBV18 and TRBJ2-2; TRBD2 agrees at 11 bases. The V segment lost 3 bases and the J segment 3 bases; nucleotides outside the gene matches: 3. The CDR3 is 16 residues long. Germline V gene data show CDR1 as KGHSH and CDR2 as LQKENI. CDR3 nucleotides: TGTGCCAGCTCACCGACTAGCGGGGAGTACACCGGGGAGCTGTTTTTT. Translating gives CASSPTSGEYTGELFF.

The chain has TRBV19 and TRBJ1-5, with D tentatively TRBD1 (5 bases). The V end was cut by 6 bases, the J end by 7 bases, with 16 bases between. The germline V gene has CDR1 LNHDA and CDR2 SQIVND (reference sequence). The CDR3 is made up of 14 amino acids. The CDR3 DNA reads TGTGCCAGTAGAGAGAGGGGAGTTGGGCAGCCCCAGCATTTT. Translation gives CASRERGVGQPQHF.

The chain carries TRBV7-9 and TRBJ1-5; TRBD1 might be the D (5 bases). Germline lookup yields CDR1 SEHNR and CDR2 FQNEAQ (reference sequence). V was clipped by 4 bases and J by 12 bases, with 16 bases between them. This CDR3 comprises 13 residues. The CDR3 DNA reads TGTGCCAGCAGCTCCACAGCAGGGTATCTCCAGCATTTT. Amino acids: CASSSTAGYLQHF.

CDR3 residues: CSARVRNEQFF. The CDR3 DNA is TGCAGTGCTAGAGTAAGGAATGAGCAGTTCTTC. This chain links TRBV20-1 with TRBJ2-1; D is ambiguous. CDR3 length equals 11 residues. Deletions cut 1 base from V and 7 bases from J, with 5 bases between. CDR1 is DFQATT, CDR2 SNEGSKA, per germline (reference sequence).

The DNA for the CDR3 is TGTGCCAGCAGTTACGTCGGACAGCCCTACTACGAGCAGTACTTC. This codes for CASSYVGQPYYEQYF. J is TRBJ2-7 and V is TRBV6-7, with a tentative D call TRBD1 (6 bases). TRBV6-7 is an ORF, and what it does is uncertain. V dropped 2 bases and J dropped 3 bases, with 14 bases sitting between them. CDR3 size: 15 residues.

J is TRBJ2-5 and V is TRBV6-1; 12 bases are a match to TRBD2. J was trimmed by 4 bases and V by 2 bases; bases with no gene match: 2. The CDR3 sequence is 15 residues long. Germline V gene data show CDR1 as MNHNS and CDR2 as SASEGT. This chain's CDR3 is CASSELAGGPETQYF. Here the CDR3 DNA reads TGTGCCAGCAGTGAACTAGCGGGGGGGCCAGAGACCCAGTACTTC.

This clone was seen only once. The rearrangement joins TRBV11-2 to TRBJ2-1, with 10 positions matching TRBD2. The CDR3 spans 16 residues. V was pared by 4 bases and J by 7 bases, with 10 bases of the junction left unmatched. Looked up from germline, CDR1 is SGHAT and CDR2 is FQNNGV. The CDR3 spells CASSSISSGGANEQFF. The DNA for the CDR3 is TGTGCCAGCAGCTCCATTTCGAGCGGGGGGGCAAATGAGCAGTTCTTC. Full variable domain (outside the CDR3, taken from reference TRBV11-2 and TRBJ2-1): EAGVAQSPRYKIIEKRQSVAFWCNPISGHATLYWYQQILGQGPKLLIQFQNNGVVDDSQLPKDRFSAERLKGVDSTLKIQPAKLEDSAVYLCASSSISSGGANEQFFGPGTRLTVL.

This chain links TRBV19 with TRBJ2-3; possibly TRBD1 for D (5 bases). V was shortened by 6 bases and J by 7 bases, with 23 bases between the two germline ends. The CDR3 has 16 residues. Germline values: CDR1 LNHDA, CDR2 SQIVND (reference sequence). The CDR3, as DNA: TGTGCCAGTAGCTCCCTCGGCCTCAGGGATCGAAATACGCAGTATTTT. It translates to CASSSLGLRDRNTQYF.

For this clone: It differs at one base from a far larger clone, so likely a read error. This chain links TRBV4-2 with TRBJ1-3; D not resolved. Germline values: CDR1 LGHNA, CDR2 YNFKEQ. This CDR3 is built from 14 residues. Between the trimmed V and J ends, which lost 4 bases and 0 bases, there was a span of 7 bases. CDR3 protein: CASSPSPSGNTIYF. DNA for the CDR3: TGTGCCAGCAGCCCAAGTCCCTCTGGAAACACCATATATTTT.

This chain connects TRBV5-6 to TRBJ2-7; D is possibly TRBD1 or TRBD2 (6 bases each). The CDR3 is 14 residues long. The germline V and J ends were trimmed by 0 bases and 4 bases, with 11 bases remaining between them. Germline V gives CDR1 SGHDT, CDR2 YYEEEE. In DNA form, the CDR3 reads TGTGCCAGCAGCTTGGTTGAGGGGGGTTACGAGCAGTACTTC. It codes for CASSLVEGGYEQYF.

This clone is labeled large. The junction departs from the called germline gene at one end, perhaps through a read error. The chain combines TRBV7-7 with TRBJ2-5; D possibly corresponds to TRBD1 (5 bases). There are 14 residues in the CDR3. CDR1 is SSHAT and CDR2 is FNYEAQ in the germline V gene (reference sequence). The CDR3 spells CASSITGSQETQYF. CDR3 in DNA: TGTGCTAGCAGCATCACAGGATCCCAAGAGACCCAGTACTTC. Drawing the rest from reference TRBV7-7 and TRBJ2-5, the complete variable domain is GAGVSQSPRYKVTKRGQDVTLRCDPISSHATLYWYQQALGQGPEFLTYFNYEAQPDKSGLPSDRFSAERPEGSISTLTIQRTEQRDSAMYRCASSITGSQETQYFGPGTRLLVL.